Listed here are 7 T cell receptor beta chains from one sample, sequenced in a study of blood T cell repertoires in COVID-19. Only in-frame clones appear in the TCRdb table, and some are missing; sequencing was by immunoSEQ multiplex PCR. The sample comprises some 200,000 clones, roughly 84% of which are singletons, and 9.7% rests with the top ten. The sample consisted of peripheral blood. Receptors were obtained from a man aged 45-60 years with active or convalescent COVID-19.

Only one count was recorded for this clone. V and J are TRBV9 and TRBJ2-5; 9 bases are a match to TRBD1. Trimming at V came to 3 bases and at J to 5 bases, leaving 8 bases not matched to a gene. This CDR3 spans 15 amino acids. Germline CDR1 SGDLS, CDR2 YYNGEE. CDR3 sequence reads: CASSARDRGWETQYF. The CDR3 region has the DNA TGTGCCAGCAGCGCCCGTGACAGGGGGTGGGAGACCCAGTACTTC.

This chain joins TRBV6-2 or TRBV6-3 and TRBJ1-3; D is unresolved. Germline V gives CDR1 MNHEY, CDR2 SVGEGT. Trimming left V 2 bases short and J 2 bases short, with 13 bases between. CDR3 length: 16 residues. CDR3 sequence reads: CASSYTKRRAGNTIYF. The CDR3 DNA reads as TGTGCCAGCAGTTACACGAAACGGAGAGCTGGAAACACCATATATTTT.

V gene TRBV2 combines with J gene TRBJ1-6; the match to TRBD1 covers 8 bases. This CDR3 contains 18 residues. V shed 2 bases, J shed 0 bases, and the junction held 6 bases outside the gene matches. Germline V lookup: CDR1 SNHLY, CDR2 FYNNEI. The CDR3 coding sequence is TGTGCCAGCAGTGAACAGGGGGCGCCTAGCTCCTATAATTCACCCCTCCACTTT. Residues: CASSEQGAPSSYNSPLHF.

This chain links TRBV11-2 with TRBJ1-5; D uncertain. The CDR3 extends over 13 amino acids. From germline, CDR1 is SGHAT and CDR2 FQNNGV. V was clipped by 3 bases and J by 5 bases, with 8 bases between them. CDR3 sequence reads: CASSLRRDQPQHF. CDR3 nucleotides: TGTGCCAGCAGCTTGAGGAGGGATCAGCCCCAGCATTTT.

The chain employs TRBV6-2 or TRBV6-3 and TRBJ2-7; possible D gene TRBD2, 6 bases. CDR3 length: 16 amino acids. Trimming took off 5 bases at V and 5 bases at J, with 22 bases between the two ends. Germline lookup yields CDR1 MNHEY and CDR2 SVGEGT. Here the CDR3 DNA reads TGTGCCAGCAGTCCCCCTGGGGGGACTCCTGGCCACGAGCAGTACTTC. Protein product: CASSPPGGTPGHEQYF.

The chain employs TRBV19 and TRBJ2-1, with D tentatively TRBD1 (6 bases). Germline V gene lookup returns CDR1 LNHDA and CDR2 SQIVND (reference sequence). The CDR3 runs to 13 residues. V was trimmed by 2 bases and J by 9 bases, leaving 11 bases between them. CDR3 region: CASSIQGRSEQFF. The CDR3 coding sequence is TGTGCCAGTAGTATACAGGGGAGAAGTGAGCAGTTCTTC.

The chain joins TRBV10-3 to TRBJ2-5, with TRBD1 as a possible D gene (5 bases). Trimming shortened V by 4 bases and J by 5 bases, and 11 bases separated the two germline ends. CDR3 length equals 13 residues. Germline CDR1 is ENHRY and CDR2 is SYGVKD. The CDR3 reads CAISAQGGETQYF. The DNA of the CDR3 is TGTGCCATCAGTGCGCAGGGTGGGGAGACCCAGTACTTC.